The T cell receptor beta chain described here comes from a study of OX40 agonist ivuxolimab in advanced cancers. Study-wide points: Dose levels from 0.1 to 3.0 mg/kg saw CD4+ and CD8+ blood T cells expand clonally by week 6. Some nonresponders also had low normalized T-cell clonal expansion.

Germline V CDR1 and CDR2: SNHLY, FYNNEI. The length of the CDR3 is 13 residues. The V end lost 7 bases, the J end lost 0 bases, and 9 bases lay between the germline ends. At cycle 4 day 1, cycle 7 day 1, and baseline, blood was sampled. Only in-frame clones appear in the TCRdb table, and some are missing; sequencing was by immunoSEQ multiplex PCR. Seen here are some 74,000 clones, roughly 90% observed once, and the top ten hold about 0.9%. Of note for this clone: The target antigen is unknown.

This sample comprised CD4+ or CD8+ T cells sorted from blood, obtained in a trial of the OX40 agonist ivuxolimab. This receptor was identified in an adult with an advanced solid tumor such as melanoma, head and neck, liver or kidney cancer. This chain joins TRBV2 and TRBJ1-1; D perhaps matches TRBD1 (5 bases). CDR3 coding DNA: TGTGCCAGCACAAGGGACCTGAACACTGAAGCTTTCTTT. This translates into CASTRDLNTEAFF. The entire variable domain, with the rest obtained from reference TRBV2 and TRBJ1-1, is as follows: EPEVTQTPSHQVTQMGQEVILRCVPISNHLYFYWYRQILGQKVEFLVSFYNNEISEKSEIFDDQFSVERPDGSNFTLKIRSTKLEDSAMYFCASTRDLNTEAFFGQGTRLTVV.